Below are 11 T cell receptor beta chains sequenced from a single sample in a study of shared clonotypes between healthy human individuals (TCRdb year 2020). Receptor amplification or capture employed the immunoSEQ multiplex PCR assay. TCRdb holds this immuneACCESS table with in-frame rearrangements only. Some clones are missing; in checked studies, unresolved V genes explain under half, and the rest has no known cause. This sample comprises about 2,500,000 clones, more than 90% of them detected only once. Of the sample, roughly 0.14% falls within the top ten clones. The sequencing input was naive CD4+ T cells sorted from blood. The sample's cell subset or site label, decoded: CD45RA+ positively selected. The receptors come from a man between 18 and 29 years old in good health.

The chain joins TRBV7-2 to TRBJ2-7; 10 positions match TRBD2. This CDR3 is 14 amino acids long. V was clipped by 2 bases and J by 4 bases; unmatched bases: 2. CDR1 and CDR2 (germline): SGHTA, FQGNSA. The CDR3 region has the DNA TGTGCCAGCAGCTTACCTAGCGGGAGTTACGAGCAGTACTTC. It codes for CASSLPSGSYEQYF.

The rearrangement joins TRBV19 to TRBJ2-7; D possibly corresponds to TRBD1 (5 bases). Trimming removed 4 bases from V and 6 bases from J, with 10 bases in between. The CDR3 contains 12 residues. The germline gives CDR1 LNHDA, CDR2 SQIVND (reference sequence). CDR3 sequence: CASSSSGIEQYF. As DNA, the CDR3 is TGTGCCAGTAGTAGTTCAGGGATCGAGCAGTACTTC. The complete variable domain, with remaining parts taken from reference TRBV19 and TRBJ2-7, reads DGGITQSPKYLFRKEGQNVTLSCEQNLNHDAMYWYRQDPGQGLRLIYYSQIVNDFQKGDIAEGYSVSREKKESFPLTVTSAQKNPTAFYLCASSSSGIEQYFGPGTRLTVT.

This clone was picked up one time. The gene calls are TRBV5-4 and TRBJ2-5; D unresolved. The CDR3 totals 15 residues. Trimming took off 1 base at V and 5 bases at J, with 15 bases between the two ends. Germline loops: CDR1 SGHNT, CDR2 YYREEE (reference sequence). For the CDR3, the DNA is TGTGCCAGCAGCTTGCCCGATGGGTCAGAGGAGACCCAGTACTTC. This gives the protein CASSLPDGSEETQYF.

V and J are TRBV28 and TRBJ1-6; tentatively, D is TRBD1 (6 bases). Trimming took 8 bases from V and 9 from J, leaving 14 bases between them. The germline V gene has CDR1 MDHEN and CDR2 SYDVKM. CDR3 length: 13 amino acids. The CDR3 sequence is CASYGGASSPLHF. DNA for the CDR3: TGTGCCAGCTATGGGGGCGCGTCTTCACCCCTCCACTTT.

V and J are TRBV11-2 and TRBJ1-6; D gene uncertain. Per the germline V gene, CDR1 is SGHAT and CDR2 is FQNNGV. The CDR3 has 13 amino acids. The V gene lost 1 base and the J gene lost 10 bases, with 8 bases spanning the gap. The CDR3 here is CASSLGLESPLHF. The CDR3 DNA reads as TGTGCCAGCAGCTTAGGGCTGGAATCACCCCTCCACTTT.

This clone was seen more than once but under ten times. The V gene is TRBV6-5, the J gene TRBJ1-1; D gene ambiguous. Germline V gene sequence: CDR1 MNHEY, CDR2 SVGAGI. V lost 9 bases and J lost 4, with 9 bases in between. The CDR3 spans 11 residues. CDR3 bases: TGTGCCAGTACCAGGTTCACTGAAGCTTTCTTT. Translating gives CASTRFTEAFF.

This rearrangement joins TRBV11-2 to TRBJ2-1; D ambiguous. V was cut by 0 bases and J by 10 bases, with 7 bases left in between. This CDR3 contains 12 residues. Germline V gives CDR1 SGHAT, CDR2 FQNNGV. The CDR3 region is CASSLDPLEQFF. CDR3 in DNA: TGTGCCAGCAGCTTAGATCCCCTCGAGCAGTTCTTC. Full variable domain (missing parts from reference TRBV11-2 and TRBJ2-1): EAGVAQSPRYKIIEKRQSVAFWCNPISGHATLYWYQQILGQGPKLLIQFQNNGVVDDSQLPKDRFSAERLKGVDSTLKIQPAKLEDSAVYLCASSLDPLEQFFGPGTRLTVL.

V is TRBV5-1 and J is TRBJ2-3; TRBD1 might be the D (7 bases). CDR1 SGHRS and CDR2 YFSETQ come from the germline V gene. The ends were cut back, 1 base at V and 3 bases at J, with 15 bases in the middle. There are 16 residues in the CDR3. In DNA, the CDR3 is TGCGCCAGCAGCTTGAAAGGGGGCGCGGGAACAGATACGCAGTATTTT. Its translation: CASSLKGGAGTDTQYF.

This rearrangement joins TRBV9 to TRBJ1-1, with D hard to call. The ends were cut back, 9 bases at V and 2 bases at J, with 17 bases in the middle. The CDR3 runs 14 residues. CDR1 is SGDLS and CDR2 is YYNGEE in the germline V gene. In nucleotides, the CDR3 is TGTGCCACCACCCCTATGGCGGCAAACACTGAAGCTTTCTTT. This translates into CATTPMAANTEAFF.

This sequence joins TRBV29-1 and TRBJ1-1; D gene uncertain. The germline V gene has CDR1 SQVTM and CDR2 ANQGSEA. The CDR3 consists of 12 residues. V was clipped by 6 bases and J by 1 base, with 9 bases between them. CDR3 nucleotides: TGCAGCGTAGACGACCCGAACACTGAAGCTTTCTTT. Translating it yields CSVDDPNTEAFF. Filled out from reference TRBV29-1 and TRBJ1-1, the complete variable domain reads SAVISQKPSRDICQRGTSLTIQCQVDSQVTMMFWYRQQPGQSLTLIATANQGSEATYESGFVIDKFPISRPNLTFSTLTVSNMSPEDSSIYLCSVDDPNTEAFFGQGTRLTVV.

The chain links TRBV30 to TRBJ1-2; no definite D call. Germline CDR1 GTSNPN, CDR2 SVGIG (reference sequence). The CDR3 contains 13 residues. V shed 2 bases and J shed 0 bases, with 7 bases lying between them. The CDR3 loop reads CAWSRQPNYGYTF. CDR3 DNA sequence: TGTGCCTGGAGTCGGCAGCCTAACTATGGCTACACCTTC.